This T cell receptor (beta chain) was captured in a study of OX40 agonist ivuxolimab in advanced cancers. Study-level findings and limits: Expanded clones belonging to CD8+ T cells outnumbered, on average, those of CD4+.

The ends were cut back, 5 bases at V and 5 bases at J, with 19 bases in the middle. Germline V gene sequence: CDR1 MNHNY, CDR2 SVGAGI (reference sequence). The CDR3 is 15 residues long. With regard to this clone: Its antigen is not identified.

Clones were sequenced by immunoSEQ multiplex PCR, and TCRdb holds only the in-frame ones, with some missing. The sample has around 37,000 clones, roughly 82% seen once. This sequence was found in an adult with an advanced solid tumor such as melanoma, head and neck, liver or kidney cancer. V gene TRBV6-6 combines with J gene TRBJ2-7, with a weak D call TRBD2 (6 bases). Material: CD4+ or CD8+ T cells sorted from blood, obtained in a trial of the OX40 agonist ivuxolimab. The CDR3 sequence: CASSPALAGLNEQYF. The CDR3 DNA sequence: TGTGCCAGCAGTCCCGCACTAGCAGGGCTCAACGAGCAGTACTTC.